This TCR beta chain was documented in a study of cytomegalovirus exposure and HLA in healthy donors. The PCR made use of 60 Vbeta and 13 Jbeta primers. The table came from immunoSEQ multiplex PCR; TCRdb's copy has only in-frame clones and leaves some out. The sample holds 120,000 or so clones; 15% to 20% are singletons and the top ten take about 2.6%. The CDR3 covers 14 residues. Trimming removed 6 bases at V and 4 bases at J, with 13 bases between. In germline, CDR1 is MNHNS, CDR2 SASEGT. Only a few counts were recorded for this clone. Sequencing was performed on PBMCs. V is TRBV6-1 and J is TRBJ1-5; unclear D gene. This sequence originates from a female donor in good health and CMV-seropositive. The CDR3, as DNA: TGTGCCAGCAGGGTCTGGGAGGAAAATCAGCCCCAGCATTTT. This sequence encodes CASRVWEENQPQHF.